Described below is a single TCR beta chain sequence and its context. Clones were read by immunoSEQ multiplex PCR, and TCRdb kept only the in-frame ones, dropping some. The data contain approximately 66,000 clones, more than 80% of them singletons. V trimming: 4 bases; J trimming: 8 bases; junction bases outside the gene matches: 9. Germline V gene lookup returns CDR1 GTSNPN and CDR2 SVGIG (reference sequence). The CDR3 spans 15 residues. The entry originates in a study of blood T cell repertoires in COVID-19. Study-wide background: Italy, Spain and the United States were the sources of the convalescent and acute COVID-19 samples. PBMCs, B-cell-depleted T cells, or T cells were the source of the cDNA or gDNA that made up the material.

What was sequenced was peripheral blood. The chain has TRBV30 and TRBJ1-6, with 9 bases identical to TRBD1. The TCR sequence derives from a human donor with active COVID-19. The donor label of this sample is uncertain. This CDR3 is CAWNRDRGTDSPLHF. CDR3 bases: TGTGCCTGGAATCGAGACAGGGGGACCGATTCACCCCTCCACTTT.